Shown below are 5 T cell receptor beta chains from a single sample sequenced in a study of T-cell memory formation after mild COVID-19. TCRdb re-called the 5' RACE reads with MiXCR, one entry per CDR3 protein. The data hold about 560,000 distinct CDR3 sequences, with about 20% observed a single time. Sequencing was performed on PBMCs or a T cell subset sorted from them (not recorded which). Receptors were obtained from an adult woman who had mild COVID-19 (a few samples of this study predate the infection). Cell type and time point are not known.

This clonotype was found a few times. The DNA for the CDR3 is TGTGCCAGCAGCCTAGCGGGGGGTGAAAAACTGTTTTTT. Translation: CASSLAGGEKLFF. The rearrangement uses TRBV3-1 and TRBJ1-4; tentatively, D is TRBD1 (5 bases). Germline V gene data show CDR1 as LGHDT and CDR2 as YNNKEL (reference sequence). The CDR3 sequence is 13 residues long. V shed 4 bases and J shed 7 bases, with 10 bases lying between them.

This chain joins TRBV28 and TRBJ2-2; no clear D gene. The CDR3 runs 13 residues. Trimming pared 7 bases from V and 0 bases from J, leaving 6 bases between. The germline V gene has CDR1 MDHEN and CDR2 SYDVKM. The CDR3 DNA sequence: TGTGCCAGCAAGCAGACGAACACCGGGGAGCTGTTTTTT. This encodes CASKQTNTGELFF. Together with reference TRBV28 and TRBJ2-2, the CDR3 gives the full variable domain: DVKVTQSSRYLVKRTGEKVFLECVQDMDHENMFWYRQDPGLGLRLIYFSYDVKMKEKGDIPEGYSVSREKKERFSLILESASTNQTSMYLCASKQTNTGELFFGEGSRLTVL.

The chain is built from TRBV4-3 and TRBJ2-3; TRBD2 matches at 11 bases. The CDR3 totals 15 residues. Germline CDR1 is LGHNA and CDR2 is YSLEER. With V trimmed by 3 bases and J by 5 bases, 4 bases remained unmatched. CDR3 DNA: TGCGCCAGCAGCCAGGGGACTAGCGGTAGAGATACGCAGTATTTT. Translation: CASSQGTSGRDTQYF.

This clonotype was counted many times. This rearrangement joins TRBV7-9 to TRBJ2-5; TRBD2 matches at 7 bases. Germline CDR1 and CDR2: SEHNR and FQNEAQ (reference sequence). V shed 0 bases, J shed 13 bases, and the junction held 11 bases outside the gene matches. The CDR3 has 14 residues. CDR3 residues: CASSLASASGRPYF. CDR3 DNA: TGTGCCAGCAGCTTAGCCTCGGCTAGCGGCCGCCCGTACTTC.

In this sample, this clonotype turned up a few times. This chain joins TRBV6-5 and TRBJ2-5; 10 bases fit TRBD1. J lost 5 bases, V lost 3 bases, and 3 bases had no gene match. The CDR3 spans 14 residues. CDR1 is MNHEY, CDR2 SVGAGI, per germline. CDR3 nucleotide sequence: TGTGCCAGCAGTTATGACAGGGGGCATGAGACCCAGTACTTC. Its protein product is CASSYDRGHETQYF.